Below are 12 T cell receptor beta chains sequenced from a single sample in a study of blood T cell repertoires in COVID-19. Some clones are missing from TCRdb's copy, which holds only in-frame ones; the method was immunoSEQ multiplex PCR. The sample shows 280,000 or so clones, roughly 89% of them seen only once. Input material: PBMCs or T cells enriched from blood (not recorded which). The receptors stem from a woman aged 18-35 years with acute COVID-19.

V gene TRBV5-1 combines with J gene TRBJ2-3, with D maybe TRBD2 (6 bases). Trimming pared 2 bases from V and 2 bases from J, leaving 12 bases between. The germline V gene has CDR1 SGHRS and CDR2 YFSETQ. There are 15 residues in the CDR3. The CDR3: CASSLYPGDTDTQYF. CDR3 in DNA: TGCGCCAGCAGCTTATACCCGGGAGACACAGATACGCAGTATTTT.

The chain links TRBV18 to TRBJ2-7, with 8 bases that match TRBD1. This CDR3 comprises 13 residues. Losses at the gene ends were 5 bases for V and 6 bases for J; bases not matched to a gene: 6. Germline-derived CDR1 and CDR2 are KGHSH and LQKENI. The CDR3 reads CASSADRVAEQYF. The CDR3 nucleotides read TGTGCCAGCTCAGCGGACAGGGTGGCCGAGCAGTACTTC.

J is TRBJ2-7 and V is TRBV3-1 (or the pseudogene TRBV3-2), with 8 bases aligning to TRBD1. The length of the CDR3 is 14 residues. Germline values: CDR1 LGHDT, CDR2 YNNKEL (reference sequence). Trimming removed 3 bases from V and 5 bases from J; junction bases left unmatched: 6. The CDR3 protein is CASSQGTGRDEQYF. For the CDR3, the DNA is TGTGCCAGCAGCCAGGGGACAGGTCGTGACGAGCAGTACTTC.

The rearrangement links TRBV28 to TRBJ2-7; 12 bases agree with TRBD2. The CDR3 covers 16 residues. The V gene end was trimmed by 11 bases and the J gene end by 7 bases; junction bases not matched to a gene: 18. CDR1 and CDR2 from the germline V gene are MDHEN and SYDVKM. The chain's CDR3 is CASSEAGTSGRLEQYF. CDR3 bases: TGTGCCTCATCCGAAGCGGGTACTAGCGGGAGGTTAGAGCAGTACTTC.

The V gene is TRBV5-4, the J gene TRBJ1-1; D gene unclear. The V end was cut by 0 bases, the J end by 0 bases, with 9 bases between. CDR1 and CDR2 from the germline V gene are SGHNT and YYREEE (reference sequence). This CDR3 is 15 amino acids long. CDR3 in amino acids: CASSLAPDLNTEAFF. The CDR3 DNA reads TGTGCCAGCAGCTTGGCGCCAGACTTGAACACTGAAGCTTTCTTT.

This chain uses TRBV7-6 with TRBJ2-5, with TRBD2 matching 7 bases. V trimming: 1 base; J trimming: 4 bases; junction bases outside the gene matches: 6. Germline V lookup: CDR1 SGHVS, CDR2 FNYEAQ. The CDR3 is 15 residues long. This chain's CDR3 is CASSLDLGRGETQYF. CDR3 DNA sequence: TGTGCCAGCAGCTTAGACCTGGGGAGGGGAGAGACCCAGTACTTC.

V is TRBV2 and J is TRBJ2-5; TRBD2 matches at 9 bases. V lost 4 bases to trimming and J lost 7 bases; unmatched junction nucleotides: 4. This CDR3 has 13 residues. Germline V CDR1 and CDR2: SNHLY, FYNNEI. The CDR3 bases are TGTGCCAGCAGTGGAGTGACTAGCGGGACCCAGTACTTC. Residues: CASSGVTSGTQYF.

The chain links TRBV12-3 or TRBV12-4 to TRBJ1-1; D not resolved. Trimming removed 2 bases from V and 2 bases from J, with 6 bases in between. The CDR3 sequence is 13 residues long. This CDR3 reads CASSLSSNTEAFF. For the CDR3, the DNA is TGTGCCAGCAGTTTATCTAGTAACACTGAAGCTTTCTTT.

In DNA form, the CDR3 reads TGTGCCAGCAGTCGCGGACTAGCGGGAGGGGTCAATGAGCAGTTCTTC. This encodes CASSRGLAGGVNEQFF. The rearrangement uses TRBV6-2 or TRBV6-3 and TRBJ2-1; 15 nucleotides line up with TRBD2. Germline CDR1 reads MNHEY; CDR2 reads SVGEGT. J was trimmed by 6 bases and V by 5 bases; bases with no gene match: 5. The CDR3 runs to 16 residues.

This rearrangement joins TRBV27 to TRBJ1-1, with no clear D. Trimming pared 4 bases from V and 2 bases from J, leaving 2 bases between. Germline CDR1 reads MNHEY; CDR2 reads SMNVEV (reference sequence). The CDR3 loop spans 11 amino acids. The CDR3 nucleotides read TGTGCCAGCAGTTCTAACACTGAAGCTTTCTTT. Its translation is CASSSNTEAFF.

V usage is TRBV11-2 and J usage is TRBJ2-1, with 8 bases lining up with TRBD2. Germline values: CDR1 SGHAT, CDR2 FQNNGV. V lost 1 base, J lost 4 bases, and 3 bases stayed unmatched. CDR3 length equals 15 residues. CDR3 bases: TGTGCCAGCAGCTTAGTGCGGGGGGTTTACAATGAGCAGTTCTTC. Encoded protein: CASSLVRGVYNEQFF.

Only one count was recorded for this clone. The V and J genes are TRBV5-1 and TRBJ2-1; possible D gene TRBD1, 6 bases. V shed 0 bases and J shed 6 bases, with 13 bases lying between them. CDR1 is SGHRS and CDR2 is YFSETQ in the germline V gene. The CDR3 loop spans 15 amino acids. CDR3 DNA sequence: TGCGCCAGCAGCTTGGGGCAGGGGTTTATCAATGAGCAGTTCTTC. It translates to CASSLGQGFINEQFF.